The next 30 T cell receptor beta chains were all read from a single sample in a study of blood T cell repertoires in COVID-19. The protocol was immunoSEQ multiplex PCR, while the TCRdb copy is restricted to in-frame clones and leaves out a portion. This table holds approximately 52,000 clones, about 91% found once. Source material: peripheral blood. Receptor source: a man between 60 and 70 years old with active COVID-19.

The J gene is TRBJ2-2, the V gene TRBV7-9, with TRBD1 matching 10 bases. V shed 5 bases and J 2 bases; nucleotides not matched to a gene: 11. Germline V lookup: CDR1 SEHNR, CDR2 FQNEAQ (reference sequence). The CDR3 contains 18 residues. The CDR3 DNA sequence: TGTGCCAGCAGCCCTCCCGGACAGGGGGGCATAAACACCGGGGAGCTGTTTTTT. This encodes CASSPPGQGGINTGELFF.

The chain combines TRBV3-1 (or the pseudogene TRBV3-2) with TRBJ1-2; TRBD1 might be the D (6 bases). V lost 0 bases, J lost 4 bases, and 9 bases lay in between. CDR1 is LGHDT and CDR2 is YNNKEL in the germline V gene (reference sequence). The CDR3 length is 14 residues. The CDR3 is CASSQDLGGYGYTF. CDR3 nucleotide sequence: TGTGCCAGCAGCCAAGATCTAGGGGGCTATGGCTACACCTTC.

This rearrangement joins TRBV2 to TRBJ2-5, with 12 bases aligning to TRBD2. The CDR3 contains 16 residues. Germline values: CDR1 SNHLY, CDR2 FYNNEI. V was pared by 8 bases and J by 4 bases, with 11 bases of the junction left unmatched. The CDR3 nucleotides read TGTGCCAGCGGTTCTGGAGGACTAGCGGGACGAGAGACCCAGTACTTC. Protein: CASGSGGLAGRETQYF. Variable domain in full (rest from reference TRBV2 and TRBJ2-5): EPEVTQTPSHQVTQMGQEVILRCVPISNHLYFYWYRQILGQKVEFLVSFYNNEISEKSEIFDDQFSVERPDGSNFTLKIRSTKLEDSAMYFCASGSGGLAGRETQYFGPGTRLLVL.

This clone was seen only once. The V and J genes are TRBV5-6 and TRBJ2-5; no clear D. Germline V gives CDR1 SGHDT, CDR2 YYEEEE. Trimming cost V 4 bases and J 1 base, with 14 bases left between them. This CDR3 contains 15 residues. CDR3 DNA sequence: TGTGCCAGCAGCCGAATAAGGAGAAGCCAAGAGACCCAGTACTTC. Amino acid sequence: CASSRIRRSQETQYF.

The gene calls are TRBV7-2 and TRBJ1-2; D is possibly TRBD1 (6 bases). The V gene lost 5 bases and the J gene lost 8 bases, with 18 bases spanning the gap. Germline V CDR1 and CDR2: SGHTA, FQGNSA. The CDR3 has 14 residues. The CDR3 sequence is CASSPPGGGGGYTF. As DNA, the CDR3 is TGTGCCAGCAGCCCACCGGGGGGCGGTGGAGGCTACACCTTC.

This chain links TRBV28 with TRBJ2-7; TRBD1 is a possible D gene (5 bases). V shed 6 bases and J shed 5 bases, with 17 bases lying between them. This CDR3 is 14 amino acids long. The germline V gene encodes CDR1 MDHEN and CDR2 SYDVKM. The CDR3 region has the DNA TGTGCCAGCAGGGCCGGGCAGGGCGTAAACGAGCAGTACTTC. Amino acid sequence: CASRAGQGVNEQYF. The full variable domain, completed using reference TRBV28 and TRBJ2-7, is DVKVTQSSRYLVKRTGEKVFLECVQDMDHENMFWYRQDPGLGLRLIYFSYDVKMKEKGDIPEGYSVSREKKERFSLILESASTNQTSMYLCASRAGQGVNEQYFGPGTRLTVT.

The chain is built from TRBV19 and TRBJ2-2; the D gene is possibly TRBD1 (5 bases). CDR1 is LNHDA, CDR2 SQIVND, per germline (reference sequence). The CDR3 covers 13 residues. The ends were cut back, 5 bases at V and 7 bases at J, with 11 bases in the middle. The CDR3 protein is CASSLTARGELFF. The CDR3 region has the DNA TGTGCCAGTAGTTTGACAGCTCGCGGGGAGCTGTTTTTT. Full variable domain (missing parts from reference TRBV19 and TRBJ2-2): DGGITQSPKYLFRKEGQNVTLSCEQNLNHDAMYWYRQDPGQGLRLIYYSQIVNDFQKGDIAEGYSVSREKKESFPLTVTSAQKNPTAFYLCASSLTARGELFFGEGSRLTVL.

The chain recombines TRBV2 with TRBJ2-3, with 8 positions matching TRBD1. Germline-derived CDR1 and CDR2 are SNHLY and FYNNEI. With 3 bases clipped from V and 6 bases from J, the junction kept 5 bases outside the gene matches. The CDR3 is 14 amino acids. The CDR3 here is CASSDSRGRDTQYF. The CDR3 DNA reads TGTGCCAGCAGTGATTCCAGGGGGCGGGATACGCAGTATTTT.

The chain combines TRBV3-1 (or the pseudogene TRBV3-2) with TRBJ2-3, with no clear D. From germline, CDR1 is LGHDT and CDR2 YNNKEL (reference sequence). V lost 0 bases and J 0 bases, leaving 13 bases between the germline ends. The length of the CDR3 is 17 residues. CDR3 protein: CASSQDQAKLSTDTQYF. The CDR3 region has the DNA TGTGCCAGCAGCCAAGATCAGGCCAAACTGAGCACAGATACGCAGTATTTT.

Here the CDR3 reads CAISPTGRGQPQHF. The CDR3 bases are TGTGCCATCAGTCCAACAGGGAGAGGTCAGCCCCAGCATTTT. This chain links TRBV10-3 with TRBJ1-5; a weak D match, TRBD1 (6 bases). The CDR3 is 14 amino acids. In germline, CDR1 is ENHRY, CDR2 SYGVKD. The germline V and J ends were trimmed by 5 bases and 6 bases, with 14 bases remaining between them.

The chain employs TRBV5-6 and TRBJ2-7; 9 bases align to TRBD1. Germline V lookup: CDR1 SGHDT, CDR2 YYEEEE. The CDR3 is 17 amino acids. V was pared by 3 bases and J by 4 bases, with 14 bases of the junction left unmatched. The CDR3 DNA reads TGTGCCAGCAGCTGGGAGAAGGGGACAGGGAGATTGTACGAGCAGTACTTC. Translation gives CASSWEKGTGRLYEQYF.

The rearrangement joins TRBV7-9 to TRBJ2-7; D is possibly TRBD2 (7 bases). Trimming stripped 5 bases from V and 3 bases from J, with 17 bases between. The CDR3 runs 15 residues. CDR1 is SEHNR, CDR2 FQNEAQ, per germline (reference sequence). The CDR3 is CASSDTRGGDYEQYF. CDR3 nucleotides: TGTGCCAGCAGCGATACCAGGGGAGGGGACTACGAGCAGTACTTC.

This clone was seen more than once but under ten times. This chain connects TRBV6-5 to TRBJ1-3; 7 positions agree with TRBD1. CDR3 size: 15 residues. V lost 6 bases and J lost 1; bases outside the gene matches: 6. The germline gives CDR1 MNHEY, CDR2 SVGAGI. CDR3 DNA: TGTGCCAGCAGCGGAGGGACAGTTTCTGGAAACACCATATATTTT. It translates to CASSGGTVSGNTIYF.

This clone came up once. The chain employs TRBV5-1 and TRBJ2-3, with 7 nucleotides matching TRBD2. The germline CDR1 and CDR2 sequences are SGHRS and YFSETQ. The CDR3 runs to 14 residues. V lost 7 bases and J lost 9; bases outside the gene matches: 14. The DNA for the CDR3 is TGCGCCAGCGCTATGAACCCAGCGGGACGAACGCAGTATTTT. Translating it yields CASAMNPAGRTQYF.

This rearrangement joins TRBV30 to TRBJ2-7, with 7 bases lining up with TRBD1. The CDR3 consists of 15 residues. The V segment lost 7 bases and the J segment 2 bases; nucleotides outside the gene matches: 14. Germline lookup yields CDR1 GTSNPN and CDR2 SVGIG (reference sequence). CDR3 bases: TGTGCCTACGAATCCTTCGGGACAGCTACCTACGAGCAGTACTTC. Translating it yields CAYESFGTATYEQYF.

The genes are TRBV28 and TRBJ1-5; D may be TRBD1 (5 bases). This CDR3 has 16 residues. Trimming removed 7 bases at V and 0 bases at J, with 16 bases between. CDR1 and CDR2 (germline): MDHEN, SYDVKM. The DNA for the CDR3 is TGTGCCAGCACCGGGACGGGGGGGTATAGCAATCAGCCCCAGCATTTT. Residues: CASTGTGGYSNQPQHF.

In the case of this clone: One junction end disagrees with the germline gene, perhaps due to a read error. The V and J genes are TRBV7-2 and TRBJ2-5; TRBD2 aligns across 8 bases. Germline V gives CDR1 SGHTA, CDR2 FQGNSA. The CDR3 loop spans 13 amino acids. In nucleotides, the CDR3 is TGTGCCAGCAGCCCAGGAGGTAGCGGGGCCGGTGACTTC. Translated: CASSPGGSGAGDF.

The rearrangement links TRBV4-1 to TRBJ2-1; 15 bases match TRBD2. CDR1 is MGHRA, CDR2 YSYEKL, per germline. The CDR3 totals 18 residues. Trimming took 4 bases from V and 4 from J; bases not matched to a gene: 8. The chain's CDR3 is CASSPGLAGGPIYNEQFF. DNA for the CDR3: TGCGCCAGCAGCCCCGGACTAGCGGGAGGGCCTATTTACAATGAGCAGTTCTTC.

The DNA of the CDR3 is TGTGCCAGTAGTGCCGCCCCGGGAGCCTACGAGCAGTACTTC. Protein product: CASSAAPGAYEQYF. The V call is TRBV19, the J call TRBJ2-7; the D gene is possibly TRBD2 (6 bases). With 5 bases removed from V and 2 bases from J, the gap between germline ends came to 13 bases. The CDR3 runs 14 residues. Germline CDR1 and CDR2: LNHDA and SQIVND (reference sequence).

CDR3 DNA sequence: TGTGCCACCCGGACTACGGCCGGCACAGATACGCAGTATTTT. Protein: CATRTTAGTDTQYF. The chain joins TRBV6-4 to TRBJ2-3, with a tentative D call TRBD2 (6 bases). CDR1 is MRHNA, CDR2 SNTAGT, per germline. The CDR3 is made up of 14 amino acids. V lost 10 bases, J lost 1 base, and 15 bases lay in between.

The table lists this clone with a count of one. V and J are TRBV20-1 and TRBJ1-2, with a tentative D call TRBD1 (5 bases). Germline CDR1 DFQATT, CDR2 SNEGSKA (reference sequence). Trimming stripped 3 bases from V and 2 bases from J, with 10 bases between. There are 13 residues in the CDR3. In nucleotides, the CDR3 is TGCAGTGCTAGTTCAGGGATAAACTATGGCTACACCTTC. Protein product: CSASSGINYGYTF.

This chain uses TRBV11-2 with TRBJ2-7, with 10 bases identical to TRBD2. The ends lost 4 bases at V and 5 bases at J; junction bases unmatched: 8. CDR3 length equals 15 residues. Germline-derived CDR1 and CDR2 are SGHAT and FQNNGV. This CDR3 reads CASSSVSGRTHEQYF. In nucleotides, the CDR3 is TGTGCCAGCAGCTCCGTTAGCGGGAGGACCCACGAGCAGTACTTC.

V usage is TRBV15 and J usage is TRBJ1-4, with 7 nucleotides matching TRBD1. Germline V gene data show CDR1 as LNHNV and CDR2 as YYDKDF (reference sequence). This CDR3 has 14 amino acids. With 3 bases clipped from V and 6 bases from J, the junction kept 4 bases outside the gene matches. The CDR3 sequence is CATSRGTEHEKLFF. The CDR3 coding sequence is TGTGCCACCAGCAGGGGGACAGAGCATGAAAAACTGTTTTTT.

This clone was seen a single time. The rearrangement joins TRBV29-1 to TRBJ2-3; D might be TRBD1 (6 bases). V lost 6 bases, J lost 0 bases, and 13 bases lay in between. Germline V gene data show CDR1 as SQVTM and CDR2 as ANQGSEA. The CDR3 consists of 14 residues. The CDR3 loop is CSVADRSSTDTQYF. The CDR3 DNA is TGCAGCGTCGCCGACAGGTCTAGCACAGATACGCAGTATTTT.

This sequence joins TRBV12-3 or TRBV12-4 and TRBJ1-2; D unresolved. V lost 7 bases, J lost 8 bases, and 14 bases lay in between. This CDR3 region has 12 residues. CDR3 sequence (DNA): TGTGCCAGCAACGTCCGGGGTTGGGGCTACACCTTC. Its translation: CASNVRGWGYTF.

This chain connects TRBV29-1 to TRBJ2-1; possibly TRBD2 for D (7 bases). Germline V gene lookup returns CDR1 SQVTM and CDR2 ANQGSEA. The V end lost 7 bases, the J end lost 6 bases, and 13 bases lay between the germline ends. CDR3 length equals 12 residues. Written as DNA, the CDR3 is TGCAGCGCCCGGGGAGGGGGCAATGAGCAGTTCTTC. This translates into CSARGGGNEQFF.

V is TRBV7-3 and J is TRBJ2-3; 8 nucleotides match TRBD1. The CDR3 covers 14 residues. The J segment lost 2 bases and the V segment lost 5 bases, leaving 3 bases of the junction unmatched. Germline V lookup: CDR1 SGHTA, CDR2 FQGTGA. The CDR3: CASSPGQVTDTQYF. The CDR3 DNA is TGTGCCAGCAGCCCGGGACAGGTCACAGATACGCAGTATTTT.

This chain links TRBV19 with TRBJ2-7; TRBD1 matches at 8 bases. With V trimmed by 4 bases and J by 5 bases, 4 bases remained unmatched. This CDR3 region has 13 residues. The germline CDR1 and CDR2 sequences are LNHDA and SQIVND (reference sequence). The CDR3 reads CASSTNRGNEQYF. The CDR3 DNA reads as TGTGCCAGTAGTACAAACAGGGGGAACGAGCAGTACTTC.

CDR3 sequence reads: CASRVAGGANTEAFF. In DNA, the CDR3 is TGTGCCAGCAGGGTGGCGGGGGGAGCTAACACTGAAGCTTTCTTT. The chain links TRBV5-4 to TRBJ1-1, with D tentatively TRBD1 (5 bases). This CDR3 spans 15 amino acids. Looked up from germline, CDR1 is SGHNT and CDR2 is YYREEE (reference sequence). The germline V and J ends were trimmed by 5 bases and 2 bases, with 16 bases remaining between them.

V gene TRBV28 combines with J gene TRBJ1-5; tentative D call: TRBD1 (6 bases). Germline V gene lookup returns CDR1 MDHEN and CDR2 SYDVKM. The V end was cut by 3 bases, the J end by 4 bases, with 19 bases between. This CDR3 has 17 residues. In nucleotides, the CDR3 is TGTGCCAGCAGTTTCCGGGGGGGCAGGGTTGGTAATCAGCCCCAGCATTTT. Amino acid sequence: CASSFRGGRVGNQPQHF.